These 8 T cell receptor beta chains share one sample of origin, sequenced in a study of T cell repertoires and HLA-DP antigens. TCRdb keeps only in-frame clones here, not all; method: immunoSEQ multiplex PCR. Of about 73,000 clones detected, roughly 75% appear once; the ten largest clones hold around 1.4%. These TCRs' antigens remain unknown. Material for sequencing was CD4+ T cells from PBMCs. These receptors came from a man in his 60s in good health and CMV-seronegative.

The V call is TRBV5-1, the J call TRBJ2-1, with TRBD2 matching over 11 bases. Germline lookup yields CDR1 SGHRS and CDR2 YFSETQ. V was clipped by 0 bases and J by 7 bases; unmatched bases: 6. CDR3 length equals 16 residues. The CDR3 reads CASSLGTLAGVNEQFF. The CDR3, as DNA: TGCGCCAGCAGCTTGGGAACACTAGCGGGAGTTAATGAGCAGTTCTTC.

V is TRBV10-3 and J is TRBJ2-2; TRBD2 matches at 8 bases. The length of the CDR3 is 13 residues. Germline-derived CDR1 and CDR2 are ENHRY and SYGVKD. J lost 4 bases, V lost 9 bases, and 4 bases had no gene match. The CDR3 region is CAIAGEGTGELFF. CDR3 coding DNA: TGTGCCATAGCGGGAGAAGGCACCGGGGAGCTGTTTTTT.

A word on this clone: One end of the junction fails to match germline, which may point to a read error. The rearrangement joins TRBV5-1 to TRBJ2-3, with 7 bases aligning to TRBD1. The CDR3 consists of 13 residues. Germline CDR1 SGHRS, CDR2 YFSETQ. The DNA of the CDR3 is TGCGCCAGCAGCTCCCAAGGGACAGAAACGCAGTATTTT. Protein product: CASSSQGTETQYF.

The V and J genes are TRBV19 and TRBJ2-7, with 9 bases lining up with TRBD2. J was trimmed by 1 base and V by 4 bases; bases with no gene match: 11. The CDR3 is 17 amino acids. CDR1 is LNHDA, CDR2 SQIVND, per germline (reference sequence). The CDR3 spells CASSTFCGRAGSYEQYV. The CDR3 DNA sequence: TGTGCCAGTAGTACTTTTTGCGGGAGGGCCGGTTCCTACGAGCAGTACGTC.

The J gene is TRBJ2-7, the V gene TRBV6-1; TRBD2 matches at 7 bases. The CDR3 spans 13 residues. Per germline, CDR1 MNHNS and CDR2 SASEGT. Trimming removed 8 bases from V and 3 bases from J; junction bases left unmatched: 7. The CDR3 region is CASSGTIFYEQYV. CDR3 nucleotides: TGTGCCAGCTCCGGGACTATCTTCTACGAGCAGTACGTC.

This clone has only one observation. This chain joins TRBV28 and TRBJ1-1, with TRBD1 identical over 7 bases. Per the germline V gene, CDR1 is MDHEN and CDR2 is SYDVKM. The CDR3 sequence is 14 residues long. The J segment lost 5 bases and the V segment lost 9 bases, leaving 12 bases of the junction unmatched. CDR3 nucleotide sequence: TGTGCCAGTCGGGGTATGACAGGGCGGACTGAAGCTTTCTTT. Translation: CASRGMTGRTEAFF.

The chain combines TRBV6-1 with TRBJ2-2, with D hard to call. Trimming shortened V by 2 bases and J by 1 base, and 8 bases separated the two germline ends. CDR1 is MNHNS, CDR2 SASEGT, per germline. This CDR3 spans 15 amino acids. The CDR3 loop reads CASSELLGNTGELFF. CDR3 in DNA: TGTGCCAGCAGTGAACTGCTAGGGAACACCGGGGAGCTGTTTTTT.

This clone was counted a single time. The V and J genes are TRBV28 and TRBJ1-1; TRBD1 might be the D (6 bases). The CDR3 covers 15 residues. Germline CDR1 and CDR2: MDHEN and SYDVKM. The ends were cut back, 7 bases at V and 5 bases at J, with 20 bases in the middle. Here the CDR3 DNA reads TGTGCCAGCAACCTAGGGGGGGTAATCGGGACTGAAGCTTTCTTT. Its protein is CASNLGGVIGTEAFF.